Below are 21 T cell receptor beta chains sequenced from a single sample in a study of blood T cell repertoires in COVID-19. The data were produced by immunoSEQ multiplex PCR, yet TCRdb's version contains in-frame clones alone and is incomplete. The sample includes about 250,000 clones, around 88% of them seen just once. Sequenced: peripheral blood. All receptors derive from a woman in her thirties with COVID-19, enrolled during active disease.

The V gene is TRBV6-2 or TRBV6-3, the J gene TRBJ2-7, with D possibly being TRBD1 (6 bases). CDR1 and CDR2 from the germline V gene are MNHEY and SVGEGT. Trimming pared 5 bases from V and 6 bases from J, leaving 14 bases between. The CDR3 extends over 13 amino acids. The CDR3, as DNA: TGTGCCAGCAGTCTCACCGAAGGGGGCGAGCAGTACGTC. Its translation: CASSLTEGGEQYV.

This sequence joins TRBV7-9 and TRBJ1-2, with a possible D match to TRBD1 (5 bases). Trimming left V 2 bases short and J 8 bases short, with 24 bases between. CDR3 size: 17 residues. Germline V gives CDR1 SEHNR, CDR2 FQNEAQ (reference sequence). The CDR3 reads CASSLFTDNPAIEGYTF. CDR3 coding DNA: TGTGCCAGCAGCTTATTTACGGACAACCCCGCTATCGAGGGCTACACCTTC.

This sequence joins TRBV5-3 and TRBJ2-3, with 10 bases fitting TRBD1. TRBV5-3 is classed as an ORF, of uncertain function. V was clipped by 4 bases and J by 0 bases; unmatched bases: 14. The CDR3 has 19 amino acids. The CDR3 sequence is CARSLIPGQGSPSTDTQYF. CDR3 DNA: TGTGCCAGAAGCCTCATCCCGGGACAGGGGAGCCCTAGCACAGATACGCAGTATTTT.

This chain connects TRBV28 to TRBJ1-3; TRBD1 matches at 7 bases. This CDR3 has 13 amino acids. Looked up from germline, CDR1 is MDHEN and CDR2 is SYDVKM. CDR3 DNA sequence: TGTGTGGCCGGACAGGTCTCTGGAAACACCATATATTTT. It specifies CVAGQVSGNTIYF. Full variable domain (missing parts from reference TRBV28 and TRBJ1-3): DVKVTQSSRYLVKRTGEKVFLECVQDMDHENMFWYRQDPGLGLRLIYFSYDVKMKEKGDIPEGYSVSREKKERFSLILESASTNQTSMYLCVAGQVSGNTIYFGEGSWLTVV.

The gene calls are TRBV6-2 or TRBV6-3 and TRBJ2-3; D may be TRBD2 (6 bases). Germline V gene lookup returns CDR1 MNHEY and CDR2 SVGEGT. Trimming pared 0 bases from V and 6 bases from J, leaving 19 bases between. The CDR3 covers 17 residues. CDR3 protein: CASSYSPGATLPDTQYF. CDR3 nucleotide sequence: TGTGCCAGCAGTTACTCGCCGGGAGCTACCCTCCCTGATACGCAGTATTTT.

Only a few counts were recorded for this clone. The DNA for the CDR3 is TGTGCCAGTAGCCAGGGACAGGGGTATAATTCACCCCTCCACTTT. This gives the protein CASSQGQGYNSPLHF. This sequence joins TRBV6-5 and TRBJ1-6, with 10 bases identical to TRBD1. The V segment lost 9 bases and the J segment 4 bases; nucleotides outside the gene matches: 6. CDR1 is MNHEY and CDR2 is SVGAGI in the germline V gene. The CDR3 consists of 15 residues.

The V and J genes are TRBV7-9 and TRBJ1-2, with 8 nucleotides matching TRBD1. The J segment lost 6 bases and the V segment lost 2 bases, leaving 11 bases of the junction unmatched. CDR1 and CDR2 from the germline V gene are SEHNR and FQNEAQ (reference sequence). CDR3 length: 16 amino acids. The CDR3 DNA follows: TGTGCCAGCAGCTTAAGGACAGACAGGGGCTCCAATGGCTACACCTTC. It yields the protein CASSLRTDRGSNGYTF.

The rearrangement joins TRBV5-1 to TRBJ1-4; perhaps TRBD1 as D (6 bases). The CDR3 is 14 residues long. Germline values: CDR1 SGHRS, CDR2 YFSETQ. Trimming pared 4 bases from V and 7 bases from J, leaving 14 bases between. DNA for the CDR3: TGCGCCAGCAGCGATCAGGGGAGGGGTGAAAAACTGTTTTTT. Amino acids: CASSDQGRGEKLFF.

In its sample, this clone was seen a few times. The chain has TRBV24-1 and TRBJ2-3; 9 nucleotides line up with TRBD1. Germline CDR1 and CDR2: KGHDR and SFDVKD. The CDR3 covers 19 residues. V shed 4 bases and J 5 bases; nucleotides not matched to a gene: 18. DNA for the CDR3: TGTGCCACCAGTGACCATAGAGTGGGGAAACAGGGGGCGATAGATACGCAGTATTTT. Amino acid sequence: CATSDHRVGKQGAIDTQYF.

CDR3 loop: CASSPSPTGVRGEQYF. CDR3 DNA: TGTGCCAGCAGTCCAAGCCCGACAGGGGTCCGTGGCGAGCAGTACTTC. The chain employs TRBV6-6 and TRBJ2-7; TRBD1 agrees at 8 bases. Germline V gene sequence: CDR1 MNHNY, CDR2 SVGAGI (reference sequence). This CDR3 has 16 amino acids. After removal of 5 bases from V and 6 bases from J, the junction contained 15 bases not matched to a gene.

The CDR3 spells CASSLGLPGTGELFF. For the CDR3, the DNA is TGCGCCAGCAGCCTTGGACTCCCGGGGACCGGGGAGCTGTTTTTT. This chain links TRBV5-1 with TRBJ2-2, with D tentatively TRBD2 (5 bases). This CDR3 comprises 15 residues. Germline CDR1 is SGHRS and CDR2 is YFSETQ. V lost 4 bases to trimming and J lost 5 bases, with 15 bases between them.

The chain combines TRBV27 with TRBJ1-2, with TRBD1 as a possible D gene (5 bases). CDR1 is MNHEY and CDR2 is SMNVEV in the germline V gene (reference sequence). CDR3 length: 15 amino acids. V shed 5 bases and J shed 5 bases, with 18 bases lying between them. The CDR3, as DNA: TGTGCCAGCAGTATTACCCCAGGGCCCGGGTATGGCTACACCTTC. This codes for CASSITPGPGYGYTF.

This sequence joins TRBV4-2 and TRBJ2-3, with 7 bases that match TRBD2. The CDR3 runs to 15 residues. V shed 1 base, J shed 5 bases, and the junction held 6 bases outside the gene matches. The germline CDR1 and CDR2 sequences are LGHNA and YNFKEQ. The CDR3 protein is CASSQGRGEVDTQYF. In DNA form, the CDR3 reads TGTGCCAGCAGCCAAGGACGGGGGGAAGTAGATACGCAGTATTTT.

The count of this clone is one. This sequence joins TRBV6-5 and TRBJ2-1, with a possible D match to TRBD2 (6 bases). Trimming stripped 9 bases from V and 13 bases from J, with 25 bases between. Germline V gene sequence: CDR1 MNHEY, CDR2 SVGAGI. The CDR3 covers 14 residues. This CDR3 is CASTVLPGLSDQFF. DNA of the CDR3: TGTGCCAGTACAGTTCTTCCGGGACTCTCAGACCAGTTCTTC.

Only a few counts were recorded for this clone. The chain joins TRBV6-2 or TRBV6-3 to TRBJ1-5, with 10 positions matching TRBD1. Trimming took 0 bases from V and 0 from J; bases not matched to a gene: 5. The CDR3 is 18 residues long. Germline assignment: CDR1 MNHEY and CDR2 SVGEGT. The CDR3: CASSYSKRTGGSNQPQHF. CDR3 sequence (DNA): TGTGCCAGCAGTTACTCGAAACGGACAGGGGGTAGCAATCAGCCCCAGCATTTT.

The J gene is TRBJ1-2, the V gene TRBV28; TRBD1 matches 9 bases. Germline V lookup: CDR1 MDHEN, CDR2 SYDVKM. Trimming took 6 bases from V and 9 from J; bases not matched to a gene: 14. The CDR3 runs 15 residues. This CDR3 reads CASSRQGVTSPRYTF. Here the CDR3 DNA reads TGTGCCAGCAGCCGACAGGGGGTTACCTCTCCACGCTACACCTTC.

The CDR3, as DNA: TGTGCCAGCAGCTTAGTGTCAGGGGTTCAGCCCCAGCATTTT. Its protein product is CASSLVSGVQPQHF. The chain carries TRBV7-2 and TRBJ1-5; D may be TRBD1 (6 bases). The CDR3 sequence is 14 residues long. Trimming took off 1 base at V and 6 bases at J, with 10 bases between the two ends. Germline V CDR1 and CDR2: SGHTA, FQGNSA.

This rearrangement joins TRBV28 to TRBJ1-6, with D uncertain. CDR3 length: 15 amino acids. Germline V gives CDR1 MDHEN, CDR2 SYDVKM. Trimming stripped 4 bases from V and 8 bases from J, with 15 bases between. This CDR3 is CASSSGESVDSPLHF. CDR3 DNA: TGTGCCAGCAGTTCCGGGGAGAGTGTTGATTCACCCCTCCACTTT.

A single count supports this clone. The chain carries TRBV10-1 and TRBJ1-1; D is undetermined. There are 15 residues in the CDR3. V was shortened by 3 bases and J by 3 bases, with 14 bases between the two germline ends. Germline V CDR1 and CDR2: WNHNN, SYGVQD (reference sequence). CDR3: CASSENGTDHTEAFF. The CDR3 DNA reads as TGCGCCAGCAGTGAAAACGGAACAGATCACACTGAAGCTTTCTTT.

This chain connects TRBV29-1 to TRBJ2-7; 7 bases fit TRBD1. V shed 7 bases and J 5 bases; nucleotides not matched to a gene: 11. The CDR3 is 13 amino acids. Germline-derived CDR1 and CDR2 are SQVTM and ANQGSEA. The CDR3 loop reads CSAQDTGDNEQYF. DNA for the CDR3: TGCAGCGCCCAAGATACAGGGGATAACGAGCAGTACTTC.

DNA for the CDR3: TGTGCCAGCAGCCCCCGAGGGCTAGCGGGAAAGAACACCGGGGAGCTGTTTTTT. Translated, it gives CASSPRGLAGKNTGELFF. The chain employs TRBV7-9 and TRBJ2-2; 9 bases agree with TRBD2. Per germline, CDR1 SEHNR and CDR2 FQNEAQ (reference sequence). The ends lost 5 bases at V and 1 base at J; junction bases unmatched: 11. CDR3 size: 18 residues.